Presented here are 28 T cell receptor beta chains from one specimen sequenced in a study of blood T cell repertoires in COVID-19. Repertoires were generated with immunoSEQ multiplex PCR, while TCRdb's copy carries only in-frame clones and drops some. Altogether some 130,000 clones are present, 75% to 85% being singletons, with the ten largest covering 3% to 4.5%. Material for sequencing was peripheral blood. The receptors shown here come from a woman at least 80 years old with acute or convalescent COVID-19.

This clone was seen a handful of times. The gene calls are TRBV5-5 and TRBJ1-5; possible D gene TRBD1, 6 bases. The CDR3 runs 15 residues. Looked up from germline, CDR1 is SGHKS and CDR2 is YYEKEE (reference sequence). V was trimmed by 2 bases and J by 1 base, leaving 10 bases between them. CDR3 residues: CASSFTGWSNQPQHF. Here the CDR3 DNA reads TGTGCCAGCAGCTTCACAGGGTGGAGCAATCAGCCCCAGCATTTT. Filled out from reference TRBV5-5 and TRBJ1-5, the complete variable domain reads DAGVTQSPTHLIKTRGQQVTLRCSPISGHKSVSWYQQVLGQGPQFIFQYYEKEERGRGNFPDRFSARQFPNYSSELNVNALLLGDSALYLCASSFTGWSNQPQHFGDGTRLSIL.

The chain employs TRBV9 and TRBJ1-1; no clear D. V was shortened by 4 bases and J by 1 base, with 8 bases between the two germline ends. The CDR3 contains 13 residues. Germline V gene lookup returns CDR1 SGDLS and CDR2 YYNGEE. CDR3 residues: CASSLRANTEAFF. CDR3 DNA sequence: TGTGCCAGCAGCCTCCGAGCGAACACTGAAGCTTTCTTT. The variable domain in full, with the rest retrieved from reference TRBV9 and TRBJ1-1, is DSGVTQTPKHLITATGQRVTLRCSPRSGDLSVYWYQQSLDQGLQFLIQYYNGEERAKGNILERFSAQQFPDLHSELNLSSLELGDSALYFCASSLRANTEAFFGQGTRLTVV.

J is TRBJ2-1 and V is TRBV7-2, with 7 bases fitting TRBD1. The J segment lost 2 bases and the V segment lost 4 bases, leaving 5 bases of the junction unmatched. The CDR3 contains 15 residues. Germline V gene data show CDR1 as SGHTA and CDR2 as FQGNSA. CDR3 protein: CASSSTGTAYNEQFF. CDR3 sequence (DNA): TGTGCCAGCAGCTCGACCGGGACAGCCTACAATGAGCAGTTCTTC.

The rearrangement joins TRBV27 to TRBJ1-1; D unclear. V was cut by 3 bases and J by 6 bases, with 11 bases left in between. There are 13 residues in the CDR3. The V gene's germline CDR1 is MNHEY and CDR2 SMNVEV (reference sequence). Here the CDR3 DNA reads TGTGCCAGCAGTTTTCTCACTTCCTCTGAAGCTTTCTTT. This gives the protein CASSFLTSSEAFF.

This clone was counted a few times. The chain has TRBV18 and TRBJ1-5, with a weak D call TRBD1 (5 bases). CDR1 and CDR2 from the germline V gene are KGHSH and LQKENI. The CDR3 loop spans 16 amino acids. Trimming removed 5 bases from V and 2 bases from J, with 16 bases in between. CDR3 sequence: CASSSSVGGGNQPQHF. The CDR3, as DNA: TGTGCCAGCTCATCGTCGGTGGGGGGTGGCAATCAGCCCCAGCATTTT.

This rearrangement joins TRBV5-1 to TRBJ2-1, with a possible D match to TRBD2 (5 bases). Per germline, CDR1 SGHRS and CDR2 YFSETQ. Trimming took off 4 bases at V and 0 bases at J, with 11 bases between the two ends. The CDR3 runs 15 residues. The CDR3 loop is CASSGGLSSYNEQFF. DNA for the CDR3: TGCGCCAGCAGCGGAGGATTGAGCTCCTACAATGAGCAGTTCTTC.

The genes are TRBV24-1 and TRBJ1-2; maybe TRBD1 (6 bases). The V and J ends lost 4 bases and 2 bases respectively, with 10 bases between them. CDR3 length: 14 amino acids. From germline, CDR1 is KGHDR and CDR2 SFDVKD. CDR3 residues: CATSDPTGNYGYTF. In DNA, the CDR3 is TGTGCCACCAGTGACCCGACAGGCAACTATGGCTACACCTTC.

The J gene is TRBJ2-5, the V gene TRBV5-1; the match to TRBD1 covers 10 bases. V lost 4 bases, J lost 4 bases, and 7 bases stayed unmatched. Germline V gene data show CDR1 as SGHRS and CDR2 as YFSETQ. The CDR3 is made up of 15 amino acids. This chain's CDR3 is CASSPGTGVGETQYF. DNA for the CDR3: TGCGCCAGCAGCCCCGGGACAGGGGTAGGAGAGACCCAGTACTTC.

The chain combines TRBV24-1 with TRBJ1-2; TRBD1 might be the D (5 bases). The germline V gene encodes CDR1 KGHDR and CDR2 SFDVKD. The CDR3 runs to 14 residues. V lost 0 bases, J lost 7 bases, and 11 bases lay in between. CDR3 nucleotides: TGTGCCACCAGTGATTTGTCAGGGATCGGTGGCTACACCTTC. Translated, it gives CATSDLSGIGGYTF.

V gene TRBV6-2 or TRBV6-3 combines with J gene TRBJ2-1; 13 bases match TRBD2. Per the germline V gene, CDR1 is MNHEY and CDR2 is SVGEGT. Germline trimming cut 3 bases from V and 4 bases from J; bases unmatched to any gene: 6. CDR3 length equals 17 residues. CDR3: CASSYTSGGARYNEQFF. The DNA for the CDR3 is TGTGCCAGCAGTTATACTAGCGGGGGGGCCAGGTACAATGAGCAGTTCTTC.

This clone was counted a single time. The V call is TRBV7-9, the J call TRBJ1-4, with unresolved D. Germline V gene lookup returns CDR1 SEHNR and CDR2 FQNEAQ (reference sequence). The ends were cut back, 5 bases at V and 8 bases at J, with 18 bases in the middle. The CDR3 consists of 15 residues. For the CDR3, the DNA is TGTGCCAGCAGCCCACGTAGAGGATCGGAGGAAAAACTGTTTTTT. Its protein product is CASSPRRGSEEKLFF.

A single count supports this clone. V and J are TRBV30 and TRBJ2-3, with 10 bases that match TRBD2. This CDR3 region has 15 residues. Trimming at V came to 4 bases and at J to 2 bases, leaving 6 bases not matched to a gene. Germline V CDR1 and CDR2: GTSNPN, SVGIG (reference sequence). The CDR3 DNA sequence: TGTGCCTGGACTCCCGGACTAGCGGACACAGATACGCAGTATTTT. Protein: CAWTPGLADTDTQYF.

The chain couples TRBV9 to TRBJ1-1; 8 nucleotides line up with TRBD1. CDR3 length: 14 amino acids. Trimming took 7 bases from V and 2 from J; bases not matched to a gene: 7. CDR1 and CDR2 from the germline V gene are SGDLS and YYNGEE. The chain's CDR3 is CASGTGPSNTEAFF. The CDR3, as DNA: TGTGCCAGCGGGACAGGTCCTTCAAACACTGAAGCTTTCTTT.

The DNA of the CDR3 is TGTGCCAGCCGCCCCGCGGGGACTGGGACAGATACGCAGTATTTT. Its protein product is CASRPAGTGTDTQYF. The chain joins TRBV27 to TRBJ2-3; D is possibly TRBD2 (6 bases). Trimming left V 8 bases short and J 3 bases short, with 18 bases between. Germline lookup yields CDR1 MNHEY and CDR2 SMNVEV (reference sequence). The CDR3 runs to 15 residues.

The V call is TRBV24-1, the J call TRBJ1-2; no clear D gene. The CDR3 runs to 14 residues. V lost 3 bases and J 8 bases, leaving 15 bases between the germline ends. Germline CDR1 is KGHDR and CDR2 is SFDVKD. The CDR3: CATSDGQPSRGYTF. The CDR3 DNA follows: TGTGCCACCAGTGATGGGCAACCCAGCCGGGGCTACACCTTC.

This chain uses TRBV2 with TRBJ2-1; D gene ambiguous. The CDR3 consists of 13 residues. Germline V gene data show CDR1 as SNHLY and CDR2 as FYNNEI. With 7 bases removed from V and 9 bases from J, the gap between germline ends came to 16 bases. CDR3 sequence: CASTTDPGSEQFF. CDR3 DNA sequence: TGTGCCAGCACCACCGATCCAGGAAGTGAGCAGTTCTTC. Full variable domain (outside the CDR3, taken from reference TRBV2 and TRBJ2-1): EPEVTQTPSHQVTQMGQEVILRCVPISNHLYFYWYRQILGQKVEFLVSFYNNEISEKSEIFDDQFSVERPDGSNFTLKIRSTKLEDSAMYFCASTTDPGSEQFFGPGTRLTVL.

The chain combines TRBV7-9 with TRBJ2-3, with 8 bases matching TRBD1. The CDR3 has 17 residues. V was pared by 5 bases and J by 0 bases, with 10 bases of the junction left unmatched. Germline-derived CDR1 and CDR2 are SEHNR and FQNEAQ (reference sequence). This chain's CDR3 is CASSPGQVLISTDTQYF. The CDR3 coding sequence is TGTGCCAGCAGCCCGGGACAGGTTCTAATAAGCACAGATACGCAGTATTTT.

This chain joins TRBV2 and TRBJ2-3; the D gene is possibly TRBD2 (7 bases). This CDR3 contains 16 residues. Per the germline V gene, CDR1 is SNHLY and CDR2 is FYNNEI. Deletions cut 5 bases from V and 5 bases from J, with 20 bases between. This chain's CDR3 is CASSPRGRLAKDTQYF. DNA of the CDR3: TGTGCCAGCAGTCCGCGGGGGCGACTAGCTAAAGATACGCAGTATTTT.

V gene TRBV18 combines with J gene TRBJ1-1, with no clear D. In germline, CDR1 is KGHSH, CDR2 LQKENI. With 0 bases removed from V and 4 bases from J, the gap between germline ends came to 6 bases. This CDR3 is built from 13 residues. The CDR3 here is CASSPPTGTEAFF. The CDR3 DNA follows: TGTGCCAGCTCACCACCGACGGGCACTGAAGCTTTCTTT.

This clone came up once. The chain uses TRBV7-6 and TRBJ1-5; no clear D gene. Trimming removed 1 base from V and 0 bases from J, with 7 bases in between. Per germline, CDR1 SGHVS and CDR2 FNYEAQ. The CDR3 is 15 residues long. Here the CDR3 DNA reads TGTGCCAGCAGCTTAGATGGAGGTAGCAATCAGCCCCAGCATTTT. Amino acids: CASSLDGGSNQPQHF.

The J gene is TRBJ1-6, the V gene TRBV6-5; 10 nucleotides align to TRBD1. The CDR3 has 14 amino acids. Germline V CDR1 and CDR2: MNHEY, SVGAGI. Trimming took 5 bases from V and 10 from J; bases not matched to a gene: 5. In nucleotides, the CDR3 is TGTGCCAGCAGTCCGGACAGGGGGGTCTCACCCCTCCACTTT. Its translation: CASSPDRGVSPLHF.

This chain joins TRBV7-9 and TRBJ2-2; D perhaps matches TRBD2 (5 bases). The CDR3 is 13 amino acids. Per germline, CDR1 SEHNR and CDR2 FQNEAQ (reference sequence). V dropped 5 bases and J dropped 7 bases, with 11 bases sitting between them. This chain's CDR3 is CASSEQRVGELFF. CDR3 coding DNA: TGTGCCAGCAGCGAACAGAGGGTCGGGGAGCTGTTTTTT. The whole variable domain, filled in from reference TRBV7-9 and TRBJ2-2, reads DTGVSQNPRHKITKRGQNVTFRCDPISEHNRLYWYRQTLGQGPEFLTYFQNEAQLEKSRLLSDRFSAERPKGSFSTLEIQRTEQGDSAMYLCASSEQRVGELFFGEGSRLTVL.

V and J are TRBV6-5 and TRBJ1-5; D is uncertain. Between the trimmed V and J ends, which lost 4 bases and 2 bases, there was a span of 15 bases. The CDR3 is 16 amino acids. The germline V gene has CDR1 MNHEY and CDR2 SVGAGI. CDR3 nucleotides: TGTGCCAGCAGTTTAAAGAAGCCTAGAGGCAATCAGCCCCAGCATTTT. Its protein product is CASSLKKPRGNQPQHF.

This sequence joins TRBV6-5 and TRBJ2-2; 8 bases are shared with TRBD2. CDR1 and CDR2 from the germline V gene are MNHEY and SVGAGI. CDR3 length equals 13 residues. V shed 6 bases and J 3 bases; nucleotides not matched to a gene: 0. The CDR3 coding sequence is TGTGCCAGCAGACTAGCGGACACCGGGGAGCTGTTTTTT. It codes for CASRLADTGELFF.

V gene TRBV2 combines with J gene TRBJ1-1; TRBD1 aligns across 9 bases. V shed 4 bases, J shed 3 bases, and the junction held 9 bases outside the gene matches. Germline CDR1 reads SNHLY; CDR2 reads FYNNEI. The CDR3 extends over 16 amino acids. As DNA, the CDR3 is TGTGCCAGCAGTGGACGAGGGGGACAGGGAGACACTGAAGCTTTCTTT. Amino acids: CASSGRGGQGDTEAFF.

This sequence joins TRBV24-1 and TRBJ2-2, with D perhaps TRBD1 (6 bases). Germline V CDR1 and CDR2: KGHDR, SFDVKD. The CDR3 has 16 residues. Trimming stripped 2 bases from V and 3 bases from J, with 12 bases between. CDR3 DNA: TGTGCCACCAGTGATTGGCCCAGGGGAGACACCGGGGAGCTGTTTTTT. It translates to CATSDWPRGDTGELFF.

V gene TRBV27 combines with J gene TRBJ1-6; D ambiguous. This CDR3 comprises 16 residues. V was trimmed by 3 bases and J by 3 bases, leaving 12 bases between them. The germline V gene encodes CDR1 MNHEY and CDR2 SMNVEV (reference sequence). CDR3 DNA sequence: TGTGCCAGCAGTTTCGGGGTCAATTTCTATAATTCACCCCTCCACTTT. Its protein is CASSFGVNFYNSPLHF.

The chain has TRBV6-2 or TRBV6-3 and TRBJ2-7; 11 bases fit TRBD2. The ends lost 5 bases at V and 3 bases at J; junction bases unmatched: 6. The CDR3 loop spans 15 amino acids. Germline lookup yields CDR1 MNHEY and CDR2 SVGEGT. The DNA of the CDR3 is TGTGCCAGCAGTCCCCCCGGGACTAGCGGCTACGAGCAGTACTTC. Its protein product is CASSPPGTSGYEQYF.